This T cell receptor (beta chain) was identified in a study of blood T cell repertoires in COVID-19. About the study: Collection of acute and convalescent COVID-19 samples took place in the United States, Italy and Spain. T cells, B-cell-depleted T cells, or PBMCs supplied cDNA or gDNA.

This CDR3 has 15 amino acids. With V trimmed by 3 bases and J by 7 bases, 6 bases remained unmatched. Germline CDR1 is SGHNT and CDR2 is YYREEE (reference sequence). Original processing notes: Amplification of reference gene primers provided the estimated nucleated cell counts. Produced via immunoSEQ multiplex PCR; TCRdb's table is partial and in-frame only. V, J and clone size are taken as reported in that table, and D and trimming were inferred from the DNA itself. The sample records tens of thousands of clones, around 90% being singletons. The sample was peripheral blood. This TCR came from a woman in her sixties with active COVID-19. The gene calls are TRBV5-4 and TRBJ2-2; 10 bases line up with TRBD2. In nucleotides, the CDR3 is TGTGCCAGCAGCTCGCTAGCGGGAGCATACGGGGAGCTGTTTTTT. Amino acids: CASSSLAGAYGELFF.